Below, 2 T cell receptor beta chains from the same sample are listed, as sequenced in a study of blood T cell repertoires in COVID-19. Using immunoSEQ multiplex PCR, the repertoire was profiled, and TCRdb retains in-frame clones only, with some absent. The sample comprises about 330,000 clones, about 87% of which are singletons, and 5.3% rests with the top ten. Material for sequencing was PBMCs or T cells enriched from blood (not recorded which). The receptors here all came from a woman in her 30s who had recovered from COVID-19.

This clone was seen just once. The chain carries TRBV5-6 and TRBJ2-7, with TRBD1 matching 12 bases. The CDR3 length is 14 residues. J was trimmed by 4 bases and V by 6 bases; bases with no gene match: 5. The germline gives CDR1 SGHDT, CDR2 YYEEEE. Here the CDR3 reads CASTPGQGAYEQYF. CDR3 coding DNA: TGTGCCAGCACCCCGGGACAGGGGGCTTACGAGCAGTACTTC. The full variable domain, with the rest looked up from reference TRBV5-6 and TRBJ2-7, is DAGVTQSPTHLIKTRGQQVTLRCSPKSGHDTVSWYQQALGQGPQFIFQYYEEEERQRGNFPDRFSGHQFPNYSSELNVNALLLGDSALYLCASTPGQGAYEQYFGPGTRLTVT.

The chain joins TRBV5-6 to TRBJ2-5; D remains unclear. Trimming stripped 3 bases from V and 7 bases from J, with 13 bases between. The CDR3 contains 13 residues. CDR1 SGHDT and CDR2 YYEEEE come from the germline V gene. CDR3 in amino acids: CASSSVVGGTQYF. CDR3 nucleotides: TGTGCCAGCAGCTCCGTCGTTGGCGGGACCCAGTACTTC.